This T cell receptor beta chain was found in a study of CD8 T cells in Susac syndrome. RNA amounts of about 0.45 to 1 ug underwent reverse transcription with random hexamers. A multiplex approach, immunoSEQ multiplex PCR, amplified TCR beta CDR3 across 54 Vbeta and 13 Jbeta. TCRdb reprocessed the immunoSEQ multiplex PCR reads with MiXCR, giving one entry per CDR3 protein. The table shows 25,000 to 30,000 distinct CDR3 sequences, with around 94% occurring only once. TEMRA cells were FACS-enriched, unlike CD8+ and CD4+ T cells, which were negatively isolated. Sequencing was performed on CD8+ T cells from PBMCs. The origin of this receptor is a human donor in good health.

This CDR3 is CASSLFSGVYTQYF. The CDR3 DNA reads as TGTGCCAGCAGCTTATTTAGCGGGGTCTATACGCAGTATTTT. The chain joins TRBV7-2 to TRBJ2-3; 8 bases fit TRBD2. In germline, CDR1 is SGHTA, CDR2 FQGNSA. Trimming removed 2 bases from V and 7 bases from J; junction bases left unmatched: 5. The CDR3 covers 14 residues.